This T cell receptor (beta chain) was profiled in a study of T-cell reconstitution after alpha-beta-depleted transplantation in children. V was pared by 0 bases and J by 7 bases, with 9 bases between. This CDR3 has 12 amino acids. Germline V gene data show CDR1 as DFQATT and CDR2 as SNEGSKA (reference sequence). This sample's TCRbeta library carried unique molecular identifier barcodes. TCRdb reprocessed the PCR reads via MiXCR and lists one record per CDR3 protein. The top ten clones hold over 7.5% of a sample with about 300,000 distinct CDR3 sequences, over 7.5% of them seen once. This clonotype was picked up a small number of times. Antigen: not known. The study, taken as a whole, reports: Newly produced T cells mostly provided counts and TCRbeta diversity after one year, as hyperexpanded clones declined.

This receptor was taken from a female patient under 10 years old who had a stem cell transplant for Fanconi anemia, so the T cells may come from the graft donor. The chain uses TRBV20-1 and TRBJ1-1; unclear D gene. This sample comprised peripheral blood, obtained 360 days after TCRalphabeta/CD19-depleted stem cell transplant. CDR3 residues: CSAREVGLEAFF. The CDR3 nucleotides read TGCAGTGCTAGAGAAGTAGGCCTTGAAGCTTTCTTT.